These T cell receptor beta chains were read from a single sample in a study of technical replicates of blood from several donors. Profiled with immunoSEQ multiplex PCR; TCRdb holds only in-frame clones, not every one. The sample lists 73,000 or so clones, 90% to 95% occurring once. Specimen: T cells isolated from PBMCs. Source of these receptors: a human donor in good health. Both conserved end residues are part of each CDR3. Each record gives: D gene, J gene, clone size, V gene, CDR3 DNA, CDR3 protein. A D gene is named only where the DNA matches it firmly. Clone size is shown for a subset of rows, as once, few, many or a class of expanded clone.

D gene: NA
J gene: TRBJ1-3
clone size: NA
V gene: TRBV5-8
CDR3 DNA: TGTGCCAGCAGCTTTTGGGCTGTTGGAAACACCATATATTTT
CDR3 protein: CASSFWAVGNTIYF

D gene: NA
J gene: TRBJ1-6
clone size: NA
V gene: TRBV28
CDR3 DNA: TGTGCCAGCAGTTCACCTCTGGCCAGTTCTGGCCCACCCCTCCACTTT
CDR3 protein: CASSSPLASSGPPLHF

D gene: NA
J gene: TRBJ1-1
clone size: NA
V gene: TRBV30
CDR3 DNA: TGTGCCTGGATGGAGGGCAGCACTGAAGCTTTCTTT
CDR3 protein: CAWMEGSTEAFF

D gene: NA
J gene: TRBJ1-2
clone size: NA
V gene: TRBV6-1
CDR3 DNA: TGTGCCAGCACTGGGACTGCCCCTGGCTACACCTTC
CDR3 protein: CASTGTAPGYTF

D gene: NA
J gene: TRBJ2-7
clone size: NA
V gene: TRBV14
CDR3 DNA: TGTGCCAGCAGCCAAGCGGTTCTTTCCCACGAGCAGTACTTC
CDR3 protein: CASSQAVLSHEQYF

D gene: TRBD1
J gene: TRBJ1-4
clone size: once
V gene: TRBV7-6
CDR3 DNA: TGTGCCAGCAGCTTAGCAGGGGGCGAGGGTGAAAAACTGTTTTTT
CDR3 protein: CASSLAGGEGEKLFF

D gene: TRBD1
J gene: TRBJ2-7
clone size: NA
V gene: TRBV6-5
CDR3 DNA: TGTGCCAGCAGTTACTCTATTGCAGGGGGCCAGCTCGAGCAGTACTTC
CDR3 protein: CASSYSIAGGQLEQYF

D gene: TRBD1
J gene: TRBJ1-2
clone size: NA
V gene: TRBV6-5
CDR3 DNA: TGTGCCAGCAGTAACAGGGGCTATGGCTACACCTTC
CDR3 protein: CASSNRGYGYTF

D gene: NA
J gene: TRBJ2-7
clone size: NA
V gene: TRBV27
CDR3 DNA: TGTGCCAGCAGTTTATCCAGGGGTGGGCACGAGCAGTACTTC
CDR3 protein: CASSLSRGGHEQYF

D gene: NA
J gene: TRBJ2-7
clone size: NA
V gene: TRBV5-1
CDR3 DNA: TGCGCCAGCAGCTTAGCTCTCACGGGACATACCTCCTACGAGCAGTACTTC
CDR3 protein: CASSLALTGHTSYEQYF

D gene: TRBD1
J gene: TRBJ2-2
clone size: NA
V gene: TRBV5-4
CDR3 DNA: TGTGCCAGCAGCTACGACAGGGGAGGAACCGGGGAGCTGTTTTTT
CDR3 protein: CASSYDRGGTGELFF

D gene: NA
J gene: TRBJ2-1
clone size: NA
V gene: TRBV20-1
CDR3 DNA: TGCAGTGCTAGCTGGGGAGATCCTGGGTTCTTC
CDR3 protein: CSASWGDPGFF

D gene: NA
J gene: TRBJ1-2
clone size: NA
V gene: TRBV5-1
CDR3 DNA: TGCGCCAGCACATCAGGGGAACACTATGGCTACACCTTC
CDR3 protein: CASTSGEHYGYTF

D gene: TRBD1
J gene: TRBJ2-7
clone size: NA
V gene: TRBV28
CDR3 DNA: TGTGCCAGCAGTTTGAGGGGGCCCTACGAGCAGTACTTC
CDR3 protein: CASSLRGPYEQYF

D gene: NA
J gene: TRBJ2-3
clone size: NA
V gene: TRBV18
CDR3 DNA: TGTGCCAGCTCACCTCTCTCAGCTAGCGTCGGAACAGATACGCAGTATTTT
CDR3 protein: CASSPLSASVGTDTQYF

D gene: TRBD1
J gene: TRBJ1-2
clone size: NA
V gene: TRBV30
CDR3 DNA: TGTGCCTTAGCCCAGGGGGCGGATGGCTACACCTTC
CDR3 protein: CALAQGADGYTF

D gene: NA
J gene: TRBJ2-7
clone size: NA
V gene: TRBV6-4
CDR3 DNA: TGTGCCAGCAGTGCGACGCGCGGAGGGAACTACGAGCAGTACTTC
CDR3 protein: CASSATRGGNYEQYF

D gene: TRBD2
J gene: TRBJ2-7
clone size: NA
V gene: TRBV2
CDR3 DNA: TGTGCCAGCCGGCCTCCGGGACTAGCGCTTCCCTACGAGCAGTACTTC
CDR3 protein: CASRPPGLALPYEQYF

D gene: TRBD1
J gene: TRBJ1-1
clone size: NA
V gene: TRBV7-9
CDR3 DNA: TGTGCCAGCAGCATAAACAGGGGGGGCACTGAAGCTTTCTTT
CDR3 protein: CASSINRGGTEAFF

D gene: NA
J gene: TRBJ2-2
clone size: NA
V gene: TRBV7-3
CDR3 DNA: TGTGCCAGCAGCTTTGGGAGCACCGGGGAGCTGTTTTTT
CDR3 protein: CASSFGSTGELFF

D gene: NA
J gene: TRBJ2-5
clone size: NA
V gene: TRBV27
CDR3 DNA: TGTGCCAGCAGGGGCCGGGGTCGGGAGGGGGCGGAAGAGACCCAGTACTTC
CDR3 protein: CASRGRGREGAEETQYF

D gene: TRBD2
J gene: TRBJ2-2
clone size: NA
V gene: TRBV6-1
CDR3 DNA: TGTGCCAGCCCGGGGGGGGCAGCTTATACCGGGGAGCTGTTTTTT
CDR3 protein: CASPGGAAYTGELFF

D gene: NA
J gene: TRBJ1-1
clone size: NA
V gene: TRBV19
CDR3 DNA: TGTGCCAGTCAACTTGCCCCCTCAAGAGGAGCTTTCTTT
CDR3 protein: CASQLAPSRGAFF

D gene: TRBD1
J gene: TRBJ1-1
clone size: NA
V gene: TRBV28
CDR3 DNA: TGTGCCAGCAGTTTAGAGGACAGGACTATGAACACTGAAGCTTTCTTT
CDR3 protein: CASSLEDRTMNTEAFF

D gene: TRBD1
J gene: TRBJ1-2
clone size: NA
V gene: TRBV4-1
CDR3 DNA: TGCGCCAGCAGCCAAACAACCTCGGACAGGGGGGATGGCTACACCTTC
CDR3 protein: CASSQTTSDRGDGYTF

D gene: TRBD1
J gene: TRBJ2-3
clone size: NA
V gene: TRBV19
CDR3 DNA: TGTGCCAGTAGCATCGGACAGGGATCGGCAGATACGCAGTATTTT
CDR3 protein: CASSIGQGSADTQYF

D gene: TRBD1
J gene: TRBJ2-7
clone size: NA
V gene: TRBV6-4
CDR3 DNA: TGTGCCAGCAGTGATTTCGCTGACCACAGGGGCAACGAGCAGTACTTC
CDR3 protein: CASSDFADHRGNEQYF

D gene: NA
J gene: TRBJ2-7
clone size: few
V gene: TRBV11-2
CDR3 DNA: TGTGCCAGCAGCTTGGGCCTACAGTGGGGGGAATCCTACGAGCAGTACTTC
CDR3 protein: CASSLGLQWGESYEQYF

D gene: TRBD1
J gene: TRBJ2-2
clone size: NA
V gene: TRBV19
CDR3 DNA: TGTGCCAGTTACCCGGGACAGGTCCCGACCGGGGAGCTGTTTTTT
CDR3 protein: CASYPGQVPTGELFF

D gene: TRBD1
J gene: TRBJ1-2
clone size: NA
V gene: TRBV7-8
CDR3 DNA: TGTGCCAGCAGTTATCGGACAGGAGACTATTACTATGGCTACACCTTC
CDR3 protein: CASSYRTGDYYYGYTF

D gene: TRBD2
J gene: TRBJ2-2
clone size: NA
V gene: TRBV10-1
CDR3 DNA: TGCGCCAGCAGTGAGGGAGGGACTAGCGGGATGCACGGCGGGGAGCTGTTTTTT
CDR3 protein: CASSEGGTSGMHGGELFF

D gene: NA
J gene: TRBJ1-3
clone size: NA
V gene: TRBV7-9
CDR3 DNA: TGTGCCAGCGTGCAGGGTCTGGGAAACACCATATATTTT
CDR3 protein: CASVQGLGNTIYF

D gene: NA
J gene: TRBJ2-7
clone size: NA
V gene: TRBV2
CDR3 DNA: TGTGCCAGCAGTGTGGAGGCAGGGGCCTACGAGCAGTACTTC
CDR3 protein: CASSVEAGAYEQYF

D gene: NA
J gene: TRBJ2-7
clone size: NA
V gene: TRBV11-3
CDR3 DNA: TGTGCCAGCAGCTTACTCGCGAAGCCCTACGAGCAGTACTTC
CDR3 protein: CASSLLAKPYEQYF

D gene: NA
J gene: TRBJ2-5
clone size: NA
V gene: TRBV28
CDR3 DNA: TGTGCCAGCAGTTTAGTCGGGGGTAGGGGCCAAGAGACCCAGTACTTC
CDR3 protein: CASSLVGGRGQETQYF

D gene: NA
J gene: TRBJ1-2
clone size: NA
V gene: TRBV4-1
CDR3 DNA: TGCGCCAGCAGCCAAACAGGGAGTAACTATGGCTACACCTTC
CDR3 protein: CASSQTGSNYGYTF

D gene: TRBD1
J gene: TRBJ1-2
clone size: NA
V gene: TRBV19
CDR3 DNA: TGTGCCAGTAGGCCCTCAGGGGGAGCTAACTATGGCTACACCTTC
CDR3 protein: CASRPSGGANYGYTF

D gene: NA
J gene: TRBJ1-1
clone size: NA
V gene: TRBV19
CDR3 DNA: TGTGCCAGCATCGACGACTCGACTGAAGCTTTCTTT
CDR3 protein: CASIDDSTEAFF

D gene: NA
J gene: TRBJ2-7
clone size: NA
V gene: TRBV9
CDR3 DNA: TGTGCCAGCAGCCCGACGACGGGGAGCGAGCAGTACTTC
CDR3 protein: CASSPTTGSEQYF

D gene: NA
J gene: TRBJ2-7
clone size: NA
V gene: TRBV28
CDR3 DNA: TGTGCCAGCAGTGCTGGGACTGAGAGCTCCTACGAGCAGTACTTC
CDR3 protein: CASSAGTESSYEQYF

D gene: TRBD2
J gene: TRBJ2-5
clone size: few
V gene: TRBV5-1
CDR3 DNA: TGCGCCAGCAGCACTGGGACTAGCGGGGGCCTTCGGGAGACCCAGTACTTC
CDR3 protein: CASSTGTSGGLRETQYF

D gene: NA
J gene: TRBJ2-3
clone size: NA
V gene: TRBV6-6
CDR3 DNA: TGTGCCAGCAGTTACACGGCTAGCAGTGACACAGATACGCAGTATTTT
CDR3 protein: CASSYTASSDTDTQYF

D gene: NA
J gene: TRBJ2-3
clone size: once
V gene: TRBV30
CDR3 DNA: TGTGCCTGGAAGGTCCCGGACTCTTCTAGCACAGATACGCAGTATTTT
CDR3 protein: CAWKVPDSSSTDTQYF

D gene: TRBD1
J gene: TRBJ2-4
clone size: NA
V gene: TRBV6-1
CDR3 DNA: TGTGCCAGCAGTGCCAAAACAGGGGGGGCCAAAAACATTCAGTACTTC
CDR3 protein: CASSAKTGGAKNIQYF

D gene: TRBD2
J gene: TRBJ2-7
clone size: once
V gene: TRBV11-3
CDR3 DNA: TGTGCCAGCAGCTCCCCCGGGACTAGCGGCTACGAGCAGTACTTC
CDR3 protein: CASSSPGTSGYEQYF

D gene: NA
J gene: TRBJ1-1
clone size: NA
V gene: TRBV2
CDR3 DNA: TGTGCCAGCAGAGTTATGGGGGGGCTAGATTCTGAAGCTTTCTTT
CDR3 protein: CASRVMGGLDSEAFF

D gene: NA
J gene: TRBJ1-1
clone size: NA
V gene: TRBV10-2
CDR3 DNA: TGCGCCAGCAGCGTGGAACAGGGCCGGTGGTCTGAAGCTTTCTTT
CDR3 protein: CASSVEQGRWSEAFF

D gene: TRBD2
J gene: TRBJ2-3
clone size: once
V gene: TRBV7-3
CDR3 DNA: TGTGCCAGCAGCCCCGGACTAGCGGGGGGGCGGCGGACAGATACGCAGTATTTT
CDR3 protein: CASSPGLAGGRRTDTQYF

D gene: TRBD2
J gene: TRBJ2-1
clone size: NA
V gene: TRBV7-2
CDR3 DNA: TGTGCCAGCAGCTTAAAAGGGGTGACTAGCGCGGGCAATGAGCAGTTCTTC
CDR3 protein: CASSLKGVTSAGNEQFF